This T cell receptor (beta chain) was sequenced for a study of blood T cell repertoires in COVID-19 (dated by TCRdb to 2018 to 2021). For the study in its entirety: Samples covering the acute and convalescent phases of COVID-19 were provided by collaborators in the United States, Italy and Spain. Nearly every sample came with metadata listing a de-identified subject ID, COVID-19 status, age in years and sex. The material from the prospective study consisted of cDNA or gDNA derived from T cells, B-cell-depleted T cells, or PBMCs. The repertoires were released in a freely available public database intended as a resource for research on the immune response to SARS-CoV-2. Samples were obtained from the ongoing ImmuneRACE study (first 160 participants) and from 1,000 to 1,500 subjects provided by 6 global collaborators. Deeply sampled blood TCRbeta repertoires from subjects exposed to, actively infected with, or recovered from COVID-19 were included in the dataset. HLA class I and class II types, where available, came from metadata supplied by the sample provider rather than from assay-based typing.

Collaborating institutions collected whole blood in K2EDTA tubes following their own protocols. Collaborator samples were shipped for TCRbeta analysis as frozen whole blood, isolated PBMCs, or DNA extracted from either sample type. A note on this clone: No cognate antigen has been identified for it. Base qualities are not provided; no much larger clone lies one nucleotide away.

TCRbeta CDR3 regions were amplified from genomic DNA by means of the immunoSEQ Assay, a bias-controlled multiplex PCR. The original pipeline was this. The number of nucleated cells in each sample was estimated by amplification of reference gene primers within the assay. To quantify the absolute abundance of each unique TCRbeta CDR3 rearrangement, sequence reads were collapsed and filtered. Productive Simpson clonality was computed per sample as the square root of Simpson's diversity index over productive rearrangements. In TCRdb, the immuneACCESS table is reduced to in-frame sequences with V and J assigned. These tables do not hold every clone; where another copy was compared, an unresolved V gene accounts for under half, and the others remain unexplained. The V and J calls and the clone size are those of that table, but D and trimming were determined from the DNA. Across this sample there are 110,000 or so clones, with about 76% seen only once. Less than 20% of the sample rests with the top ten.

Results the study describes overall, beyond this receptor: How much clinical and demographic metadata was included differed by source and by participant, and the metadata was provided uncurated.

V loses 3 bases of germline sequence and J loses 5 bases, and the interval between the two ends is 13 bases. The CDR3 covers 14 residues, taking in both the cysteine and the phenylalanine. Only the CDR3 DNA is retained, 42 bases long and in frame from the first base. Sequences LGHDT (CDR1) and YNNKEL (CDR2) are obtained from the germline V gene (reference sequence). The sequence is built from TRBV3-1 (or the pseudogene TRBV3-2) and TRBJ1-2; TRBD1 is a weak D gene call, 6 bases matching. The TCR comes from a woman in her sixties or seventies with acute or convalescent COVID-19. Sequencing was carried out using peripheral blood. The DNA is TGTGCCAGCAGCCACCAATACAGGGAGTATGGCTACACCTTC. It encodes CASSHQYREYGYTF.